This T cell receptor (beta chain) was retrieved from a study of T cells in Graves' hyperthyroidism and ophthalmopathy. Amplification yielded TCR beta CDR3 regions, with RNA transcripts as the source. The TCR CDR3 first-round RT-PCR relied on the HTBI primer set. Each CDR3 protein is one row after TCRdb ran MiXCR on the multiplex PCR reads. The sample contains more than 300,000 distinct CDR3 sequences, 15% to 20% of which appear only once. This CDR3 has 18 residues. Trimming at V came to 6 bases and at J to 3 bases, leaving 14 bases not matched to a gene. Germline V lookup: CDR1 SGDLS, CDR2 YYNGEE. This clonotype appeared a few times.

The sample consisted of blood. The clonotype comes from a man aged 18 to 30 with Graves' ophthalmopathy. The chain joins TRBV9 to TRBJ2-2; 10 positions agree with TRBD2. The DNA for the CDR3 is TGTGCCAGCAACCCACGGGGGCTAGCGGGGGACTACACCGGGGAGCTGTTTTTT. Protein product: CASNPRGLAGDYTGELFF.